This entry lists 8 T cell receptor beta chains sequenced from one sample in a study of T-cell memory formation after mild COVID-19. A single record per CDR3 protein comes from TCRdb applying MiXCR to the 5' RACE reads. Of over 350,000 distinct CDR3 sequences in the sample, roughly 15% were seen once. The sample taken for sequencing was PBMCs or a T cell subset sorted from them (not recorded which). These receptors were taken from a man between 18 and 35 years old who had mild COVID-19 (a few samples of this study predate the infection). Cell type and time point are not known.

This clonotype was counted at least ten times. J is TRBJ2-3 and V is TRBV7-6; 8 nucleotides line up with TRBD1. This CDR3 region has 12 residues. The germline gives CDR1 SGHVS, CDR2 FNYEAQ. After removal of 5 bases from V and 9 bases from J, the junction contained 4 bases not matched to a gene. DNA of the CDR3: TGTGCCAGCAGCCTTGACAGGGGAACGCAGTATTTT. It encodes CASSLDRGTQYF.

The chain carries TRBV6-6 and TRBJ1-5, with D uncertain. V shed 2 bases and J shed 2 bases, with 10 bases lying between them. Germline CDR1 MNHNY, CDR2 SVGAGI (reference sequence). The CDR3 has 15 residues. This chain's CDR3 is CASSYTGGGNQPQHF. DNA for the CDR3: TGTGCCAGCAGTTACACGGGAGGCGGCAATCAGCCCCAGCATTTT.

This clonotype has a handful of counts. This sequence joins TRBV7-2 and TRBJ2-1, with 14 bases that match TRBD2. CDR3 length: 16 amino acids. J was trimmed by 6 bases and V by 1 base; bases with no gene match: 2. Per germline, CDR1 SGHTA and CDR2 FQGNSA. In DNA form, the CDR3 reads TGTGCCAGCAGCTTAGTCGGGACTAGCGGGGGCAATGAGCAGTTCTTC. Translated, it gives CASSLVGTSGGNEQFF.

This clonotype was counted a few times. The rearrangement joins TRBV5-1 to TRBJ2-2, with 9 positions matching TRBD2. Germline loops: CDR1 SGHRS, CDR2 YFSETQ. With V trimmed by 4 bases and J by 5 bases, 15 bases remained unmatched. The CDR3 length is 18 residues. The CDR3 DNA sequence: TGCGCCAGCAGCCGGCCGAGAGTCGGGACTAGCCTTACCGGGGAGCTGTTTTTT. Residues: CASSRPRVGTSLTGELFF.

This clonotype showed up just a few times. The chain couples TRBV9 to TRBJ2-6; TRBD2 matches at 13 bases. This CDR3 contains 18 residues. In germline, CDR1 is SGDLS, CDR2 YYNGEE. The trim removed 4 bases at V and 2 bases at J, leaving 6 bases unmatched. The CDR3 DNA sequence: TGTGCCAGCAGCATAACTAGCGGGGGGGCCGCTGGGGCCAACGTCCTGACTTTC. Translating it yields CASSITSGGAAGANVLTF.

This clonotype has ten or more counts. The chain uses TRBV4-2 and TRBJ2-1; 10 bases align to TRBD2. The V gene's germline CDR1 is LGHNA and CDR2 YNFKEQ. V dropped 5 bases and J dropped 5; count of bases not matched to a gene: 6. The CDR3 runs to 15 residues. In DNA, the CDR3 is TGTGCCAGCAGCTTCCCCGGACTAGCGGACAATGAGCAGTTCTTC. Translation gives CASSFPGLADNEQFF.

In this sample, this clonotype turned up a few times. J is TRBJ2-7 and V is TRBV5-1; 7 positions match TRBD2. J was trimmed by 10 bases and V by 1 base; bases with no gene match: 5. The CDR3 sequence is 12 residues long. CDR1 and CDR2 from the germline V gene are SGHRS and YFSETQ. CDR3 sequence reads: CASSLSGVAQYF. The CDR3 bases are TGCGCCAGCAGCTTGAGCGGGGTGGCACAGTACTTC.

There are a few counts of this clonotype. This chain links TRBV4-1 with TRBJ1-2; D call uncertain. The CDR3 is 14 amino acids. Trimming stripped 2 bases from V and 4 bases from J, with 11 bases between. CDR1 is MGHRA, CDR2 YSYEKL, per germline. CDR3 loop: CASSQPDGVYGYTF. As DNA, the CDR3 is TGCGCCAGCAGCCAACCCGACGGTGTCTATGGCTACACCTTC.